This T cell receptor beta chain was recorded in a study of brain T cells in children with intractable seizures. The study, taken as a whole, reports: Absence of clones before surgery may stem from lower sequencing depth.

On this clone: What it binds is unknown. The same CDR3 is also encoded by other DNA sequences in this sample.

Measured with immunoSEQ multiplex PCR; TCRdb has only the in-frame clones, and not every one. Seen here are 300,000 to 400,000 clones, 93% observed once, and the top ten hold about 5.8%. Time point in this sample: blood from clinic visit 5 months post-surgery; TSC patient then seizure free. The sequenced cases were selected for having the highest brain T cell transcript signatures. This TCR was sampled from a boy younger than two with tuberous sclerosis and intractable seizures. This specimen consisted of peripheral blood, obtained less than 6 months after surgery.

CDR3 in amino acids: CASSPSGADTQYF. CDR3 coding DNA: TGTGCCAGCAGCCCCTCGGGGGCAGATACGCAGTATTTT. The chain carries TRBV7-3 and TRBJ2-3; D perhaps matches TRBD2 (6 bases). The V gene's germline CDR1 is SGHTA and CDR2 FQGTGA. V lost 5 bases, J lost 4 bases, and 10 bases lay in between. The CDR3 is made up of 13 amino acids. Full variable domain (remainder filled in from reference TRBV7-3 and TRBJ2-3): GAGVSQTPSNKVTEKGKYVELRCDPISGHTALYWYRQSLGQGPEFLIYFQGTGAADDSGLPNDRFFAVRPEGSVSTLKIQRTERGDSAVYLCASSPSGADTQYFGPGTRLTVL.